This T cell receptor (beta chain) came from a study of cytomegalovirus exposure and HLA in healthy donors. Study in general: An earlier analysis identified 110 million or so unique TCR beta sequences in about 179 million T cells. Study-wide findings and caveats: HLA-A and HLA-B allele assignments for most subjects were reportedly predicted accurately using TCR beta sequences. Later work found most CMV-associated TCR beta chains apparently HLA-restricted.

As to this clone: What it binds is not known.

In the PCR, 60 Vbeta and 13 Jbeta primers were used. The protocol was immunoSEQ multiplex PCR, while the TCRdb copy is restricted to in-frame clones and leaves out a portion. This table has more than 110,000 clones, more than 8% appearing once. Germline CDR1 SGDLS, CDR2 YYNGEE. This CDR3 comprises 16 residues. With 4 bases removed from V and 4 bases from J, the gap between germline ends came to 20 bases. The V gene is TRBV9, the J gene TRBJ1-1; maybe TRBD1 (5 bases). The TCR sequence derives from a man between 45 and 60 years old in good health and CMV-seronegative. The sample comprised PBMCs. CDR3 DNA: TGTGCCAGCAGCCCCCGGTCAAAACAGGTAGGCACTGAAGCTTTCTTT. Protein product: CASSPRSKQVGTEAFF.